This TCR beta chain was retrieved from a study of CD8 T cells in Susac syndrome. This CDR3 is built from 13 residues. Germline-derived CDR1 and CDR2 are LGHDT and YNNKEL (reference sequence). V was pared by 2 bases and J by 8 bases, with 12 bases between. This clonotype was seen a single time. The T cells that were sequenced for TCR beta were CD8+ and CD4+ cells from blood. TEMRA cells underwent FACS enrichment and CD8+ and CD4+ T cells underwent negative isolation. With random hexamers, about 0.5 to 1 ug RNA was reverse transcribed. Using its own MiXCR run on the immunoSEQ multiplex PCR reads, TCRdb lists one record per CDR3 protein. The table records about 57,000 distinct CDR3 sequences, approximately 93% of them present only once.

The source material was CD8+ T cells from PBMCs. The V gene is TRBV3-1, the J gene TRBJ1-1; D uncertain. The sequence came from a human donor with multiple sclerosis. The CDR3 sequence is CASSQPGRGEAFF. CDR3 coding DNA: TGTGCCAGCAGCCAACCCGGACGAGGAGAAGCTTTCTTT.